The rows below give T cell receptor beta chains drawn from one sample of a study of cytotoxic CD8 clonotypes in ibrutinib-treated CLL. Profiled with immunoSEQ multiplex PCR; TCRdb holds only in-frame clones, not every one. The top ten hold over 6.5% of the sample, which has some 300,000 clones, almost 80% seen once. The sequencing here drew on PBMCs, taken before ibrutinib treatment. These receptors all come from a human donor with chronic lymphocytic leukemia. CDR3s include the opening cysteine and the closing phenylalanine or tryptophan. The order of the fields is V gene, clone size, D gene, J gene, CDR3 protein, CDR3 DNA. A D gene is named only where the DNA matches it firmly. The size field is filled for only some rows; it gives once, few, many or a size class.

>TRBV29-1|-|-|TRBJ1-5
CSVVAGGGQPQHF
TGCAGCGTTGTTGCGGGGGGCGGTCAGCCCCAGCATTTT
>TRBV15|-|-|TRBJ1-2
CATSRDRTPSLFVSYGYTF
TGTGCCACCAGCAGAGATCGGACGCCTTCGCTGTTTGTGAGCTATGGCTACACCTTC
>TRBV19|-|-|TRBJ1-5
CASSSGLNQPQHF
TGTGCCAGTAGTTCAGGGCTCAATCAGCCCCAGCATTTT
>TRBV7-9|-|-|TRBJ1-4
CASSLGTARSPTNEKLFF
TGTGCCAGCAGCTTAGGGACAGCCCGAAGCCCAACTAATGAAAAACTGTTTTTT
>TRBV7-2|-|TRBD2|TRBJ2-7
CASSLDQPSGRTYEQYF
TGTGCCAGCAGCTTAGACCAACCTAGCGGGCGGACCTACGAGCAGTACTTC
>TRBV21-1|-|-|TRBJ2-1
CASSKPPEWVAGNNNEQFF
TGTGCCAGCAGCAAACCCCCCGAGTGGGTAGCGGGAAATAACAATGAGCAGTTCTTC
>TRBV5-6|-|TRBD1|TRBJ1-4
CASSLSPGGNEKLFF
TGTGCCAGCAGCTTGTCTCCAGGGGGGAATGAAAAACTGTTTTTT
>TRBV10-3|-|-|TRBJ1-5
CAISVTGDNQPQHF
TGTGCCATCAGTGTGACAGGTGACAATCAGCCCCAGCATTTT
>TRBV29-1|-|-|TRBJ2-3
CSAPTFDGTDTQYF
TGCAGCGCCCCCACGTTTGACGGCACAGATACGCAGTATTTT
>TRBV27|-|TRBD1|TRBJ1-1
CATGTGGVGTEAFF
TGTGCCACCGGGACAGGGGGCGTCGGCACTGAAGCTTTCTTT
>TRBV6-4|-|TRBD2|TRBJ2-1
CASSDSPSGRVSYNEQFF
TGTGCCAGCAGTGACTCGCCTAGCGGGAGGGTATCCTACAATGAGCAGTTCTTC
>TRBV2|few|-|TRBJ2-1
CASSAYTNEQFF
TGTGCCAGCAGTGCCTATACCAATGAGCAGTTCTTC
>TRBV6-5|-|TRBD1|TRBJ2-1
CASSYFGQGSNEQFF
TGTGCCAGCAGTTACTTCGGACAGGGCTCCAATGAGCAGTTCTTC
>TRBV28|-|TRBD1|TRBJ1-1
CASSFLQGAWNTEAFF
TGTGCCAGCAGTTTCCTACAGGGGGCGTGGAACACTGAAGCTTTCTTT
>TRBV29-1|-|-|TRBJ2-1
CSVENYRTDEQFF
TGCAGCGTTGAGAACTACCGCACCGATGAGCAGTTCTTC
>TRBV30|-|-|TRBJ2-7
CAWSVGREQYF
TGTGCCTGGAGTGTAGGCCGGGAGCAGTACTTC
>TRBV29-1|-|-|TRBJ2-1
CSVHGGLEVNEQFF
TGCAGCGTGCACGGCGGGCTCGAAGTAAATGAGCAGTTCTTC
>TRBV19|-|-|TRBJ2-2
CASRSGELFF
TGTGCCAGTAGAAGCGGGGAGCTGTTTTTT
>TRBV29-1|few|-|TRBJ1-2
CSVEDGRVVGYTF
TGCAGCGTTGAAGATGGGAGGGTTGTTGGCTACACCTTC
>TRBV10-2|-|-|TRBJ2-5
CASSVSTSPGQETQYF
TGCGCCAGCAGTGTATCGACTAGTCCGGGGCAAGAGACCCAGTACTTC
>TRBV15|-|-|TRBJ1-5
CATSVYSNQPQHF
TGTGCCACCAGCGTATATAGCAATCAGCCCCAGCATTTT
>TRBV11-2|-|TRBD2|TRBJ2-1
CASSSSSGRYNEQFF
TGTGCCAGCAGCTCTTCTAGCGGGAGATACAATGAGCAGTTCTTC
>TRBV5-1|-|TRBD2|TRBJ2-7
CASSLAGLADLYEQYF
TGCGCCAGCAGCTTGGCAGGACTAGCGGACCTCTACGAGCAGTACTTC
>TRBV9|-|-|TRBJ2-1
CASSLPPGENYNEQFF
TGTGCCAGCAGCCTTCCCCCGGGAGAAAATTACAATGAGCAGTTCTTC
>TRBV29-1|-|TRBD2|TRBJ2-5
CSVASGSGEETQYF
TGCAGCGTTGCTAGCGGGAGCGGGGAAGAGACCCAGTACTTC
>TRBV7-2|-|-|TRBJ2-3
CASSLQVTSTDTQYF
TGTGCCAGCAGCTTACAAGTGACGTCCACAGATACGCAGTATTTT
>TRBV2|few|-|TRBJ1-5
CASRGVGGRDQPQHF
TGTGCCAGCAGGGGGGTAGGAGGGCGCGATCAGCCCCAGCATTTT
>TRBV14|-|-|TRBJ2-7
CASSHDSRWHYEQYF
TGTGCCAGCAGCCATGACTCGAGGTGGCACTACGAGCAGTACTTC
>TRBV19|once|-|TRBJ2-4
CASSIDLENIQYF
TGTGCCAGTAGTATAGATCTAGAAAACATTCAGTACTTC
>TRBV11-3|-|-|TRBJ2-1
CASSPGQGSYNEQFF
TGTGCCAGCAGCCCAGGGCAGGGATCCTACAATGAGCAGTTCTTC
>TRBV28|-|-|TRBJ1-2
CASNPIRVETELYGYTF
TGTGCCAGCAATCCCATCCGAGTGGAGACAGAGCTCTATGGCTACACCTTC
>TRBV7-8|once|-|TRBJ2-1
CASSLRRSSYNEQFF
TGTGCCAGCAGCTTAAGGAGGAGCTCCTACAATGAGCAGTTCTTC
>TRBV9|-|-|TRBJ2-5
CASSVGGTLGWQETQYF
TGTGCCAGCAGCGTAGGAGGGACCCTAGGTTGGCAAGAGACCCAGTACTTC
>TRBV11-1|once|TRBD2|TRBJ2-7
CASSAGGRGNEQYF
TGTGCCAGCAGCGCGGGAGGGCGCGGGAACGAGCAGTACTTC
>TRBV4-2|-|-|TRBJ1-1
CASSQEIGRKTEAFF
TGTGCCAGCAGCCAAGAGATAGGGAGAAAAACTGAAGCTTTCTTT
>TRBV18|-|-|TRBJ2-3
CASSPLQGRFRTDTQYF
TGTGCCAGCTCACCACTTCAGGGGAGATTTCGCACAGATACGCAGTATTTT
>TRBV7-2|-|-|TRBJ2-5
CASSFANGGVTETQYF
TGTGCCAGCAGCTTCGCCAATGGGGGAGTCACTGAGACCCAGTACTTC
>TRBV30|-|TRBD1|TRBJ2-1
CAWSAGQGGYNEQFF
TGTGCCTGGAGCGCTGGACAGGGGGGATACAATGAGCAGTTCTTC
>TRBV18|-|-|TRBJ1-2
CASSPPGEKYGGYTF
TGTGCCAGCTCACCACCGGGAGAGAAGTACGGGGGCTACACCTTC
>TRBV30|-|-|TRBJ2-1
CAWSPQGLTYNEQFF
TGTGCCTGGAGCCCACAGGGACTCACCTACAATGAGCAGTTCTTC
>TRBV30|-|-|TRBJ1-5
CAWSRSKMGQGSYQPQHF
TGTGCCTGGAGTCGATCTAAGATGGGGCAGGGGAGCTATCAGCCCCAGCATTTT
>TRBV25-1|-|-|TRBJ1-2
CASSEYFTTQGDYGYTF
TGTGCCAGCAGTGAATATTTTACAACACAAGGGGACTATGGCTACACCTTC
>TRBV5-1|-|TRBD2|TRBJ2-7
CASSVSTSGRAGEQYF
TGCGCCAGCAGCGTGAGTACTAGCGGGAGGGCCGGTGAGCAGTACTTC
>TRBV7-2|-|TRBD2|TRBJ2-7
CASSLVGGREQYF
TGTGCCAGCAGCTTAGTGGGAGGGCGCGAGCAGTACTTC
>TRBV20-1|-|-|TRBJ1-2
CRSRGADGYTF
TGCAGGAGCCGGGGGGCGGACGGCTACACCTTC
>TRBV15|-|TRBD1|TRBJ2-7
CATSRGDRATYEQYF
TGTGCCACCAGCAGAGGGGACAGGGCGACCTACGAGCAGTACTTC
>TRBV18|-|-|TRBJ1-3
CASSPSGGNTIYF
TGTGCCAGCTCACCATCCGGTGGAAACACCATATATTTT
>TRBV6-1|once|TRBD2|TRBJ2-3
CASTPLAGGSDTQYF
TGTGCCAGCACTCCGCTAGCGGGAGGGTCAGATACGCAGTATTTT
>TRBV11-2|-|-|TRBJ2-5
CASSLNLETQYF
TGTGCCAGCAGCTTAAATTTGGAGACCCAGTACTTC
>TRBV27|-|-|TRBJ2-3
CASSLLQGTDTQYF
TGTGCCAGCAGTTTATTGCAGGGGACAGATACGCAGTATTTT
>TRBV7-2|-|-|TRBJ1-1
CASLMSYTEAFF
TGTGCCAGTCTAATGTCCTACACTGAAGCTTTCTTT